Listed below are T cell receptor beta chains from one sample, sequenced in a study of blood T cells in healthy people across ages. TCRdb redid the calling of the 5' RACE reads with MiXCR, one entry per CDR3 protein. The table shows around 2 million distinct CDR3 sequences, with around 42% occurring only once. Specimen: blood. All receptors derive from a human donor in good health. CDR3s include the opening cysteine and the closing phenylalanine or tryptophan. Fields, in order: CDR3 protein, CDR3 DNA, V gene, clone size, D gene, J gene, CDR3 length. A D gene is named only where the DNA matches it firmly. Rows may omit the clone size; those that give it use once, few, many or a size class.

CASTPAGAIYGYTF | TGTGCCAGCACCCCCGCCGGGGCAATATATGGCTACACCTTC | TRBV7-2 | few | NA | TRBJ1-2 | 14
CASSWQNRFYGYTF | TGTGCCAGCAGCTGGCAGAACAGGTTCTATGGCTACACCTTC | TRBV7-9 | NA | NA | TRBJ1-2 | 14
CASSFYQWRGSYEQYF | TGTGCCAGCAGCTTCTATCAGTGGAGAGGGTCCTACGAGCAGTACTTC | TRBV7-2 | few | NA | TRBJ2-7 | 16
CASSLVRENTEAFF | TGCGCCAGCAGCTTGGTAAGGGAGAACACTGAAGCTTTCTTT | TRBV5-1 | NA | NA | TRBJ1-1 | 14
CASSLSPEGVHEQYF | TGTGCCAGCAGCTTATCCCCAGAAGGGGTCCACGAGCAGTACTTC | TRBV11-2 | NA | NA | TRBJ2-7 | 15
CASSSAKFGQGEVQPQHF | TGTGCCAGCAGTTCCGCCAAATTCGGACAGGGGGAGGTTCAGCCCCAGCATTTT | TRBV6-5 | NA | TRBD1 | TRBJ1-5 | 18
CASSGLAGAHYEQYF | TGTGCCAGCAGCGGACTAGCGGGGGCCCACTACGAGCAGTACTTC | TRBV7-2 | NA | TRBD2 | TRBJ2-7 | 15
CASSGAGGPRLKQFF | TGCGCCAGCAGTGGGGCGGGGGGGCCGAGGCTGAAACAGTTCTTC | TRBV5-1 | NA | TRBD2 | TRBJ2-1 | 15
CSANRQGVWYEQYF | TGCAGTGCTAACAGACAGGGCGTTTGGTACGAGCAGTACTTC | TRBV20-1 | few | TRBD1 | TRBJ2-7 | 14
CVSSLGSGVNSYNEQFF | TGTGTCAGCAGCTTAGGGTCAGGGGTTAACTCCTACAATGAGCAGTTCTTC | TRBV7-6 | NA | NA | TRBJ2-1 | 17
CSVREGGQSNQPQHF | TGCAGCGTCCGAGAGGGCGGACAGAGCAATCAGCCCCAGCATTTT | TRBV29-1 | NA | NA | TRBJ1-5 | 15
CSAKTGAYNEQFF | TGCAGTGCCAAGACAGGGGCCTACAATGAGCAGTTCTTC | TRBV20-1 | few | TRBD1 | TRBJ2-1 | 13
CASSATGGDTQYF | TGCGCCAGCAGCGCGACCGGGGGAGATACGCAGTATTTT | TRBV5-1 | few | NA | TRBJ2-3 | 13
CSAPGTGYSEAFF | TGCAGTGCTCCCGGGACAGGGTACTCTGAAGCTTTCTTT | TRBV20-1 | NA | TRBD1 | TRBJ1-1 | 13
CASRSQGYQETQYF | TGTGCCAGCAGATCACAGGGGTACCAAGAGACCCAGTACTTC | TRBV28 | NA | TRBD1 | TRBJ2-5 | 14
CASSLGSGGAPEYF | TGTGCCAGCAGCCTGGGTAGCGGGGGGGCCCCAGAGTATTTT | TRBV7-2 | NA | TRBD2 | TRBJ2-3 | 14
CASSRTGVNGYTF | TGTGCCAGCAGCAGAACAGGGGTGAATGGCTACACCTTC | TRBV6-5 | NA | TRBD1 | TRBJ1-2 | 13
CASSLVRQGRDSPLHF | TGTGCCAGCAGCTTAGTTAGACAGGGGCGGGATTCACCCCTCCACTTT | TRBV7-9 | NA | TRBD1 | TRBJ1-6 | 16
CASSLERTVNNQPQHF | TGTGCCAGCAGCTTAGAGAGAACCGTGAATAATCAGCCCCAGCATTTT | TRBV7-2 | NA | NA | TRBJ1-5 | 16
CASSHKRDSSNSPLHF | TGTGCCAGCAGCCATAAGAGGGACAGCTCCAATTCACCCCTCCACTTT | TRBV7-8 | NA | TRBD1 | TRBJ1-6 | 16
CASSLGFQWRGDEQFF | TGTGCCAGCAGCCTTGGGTTCCAATGGAGAGGCGATGAGCAGTTCTTC | TRBV6-2/TRBV6-3 | few | NA | TRBJ2-1 | 16
CASSLAISDNYGYTF | TGCGCCAGCAGCTTGGCCATCAGTGACAACTATGGCTACACCTTC | TRBV5-1 | NA | NA | TRBJ1-2 | 15
CASSLYFTGGDDYGYTF | TGTGCCAGCAGCCTATACTTTACAGGGGGAGACGACTATGGCTACACCTTC | TRBV6-2/TRBV6-3 | NA | TRBD1 | TRBJ1-2 | 17
CASSQVRSRGHTF | TGCGCCAGCAGCCAAGTTAGGTCAAGAGGGCACACCTTC | TRBV4-3 | many | NA | TRBJ1-2 | 13